Listed below are T cell receptor beta chains from one sample, sequenced in a study of Ad26.COV2.S vaccination and SARS-CoV-2 variants. Repertoires were generated with immunoSEQ multiplex PCR, while TCRdb's copy carries only in-frame clones and drops some. In the table there are 400,000 to 500,000 clones, nearly 90% of which are singletons. This specimen consisted of peripheral blood, obtained in a trial of Ad26.COV2.S vaccine versus placebo. These receptors were taken from a person between 18 and 65 years old who received the Ad26.COV2.S COVID-19 vaccine or a placebo. Both conserved end residues are trimmed from each CDR3. Fields, in order: J gene, V gene, clone size, CDR3 protein. Rows give clone size only sometimes, using once, few, many, or a class for an expanded clone.

j_gene: TRBJ1-1; v_gene: TRBV12-3/TRBV12-4; abundance: .; CDR3aa: ASSKQLNTEAF
j_gene: TRBJ1-1; v_gene: TRBV5-1; abundance: .; CDR3aa: ASSLEYGSDLNTEAF
j_gene: TRBJ2-1; v_gene: TRBV5-1; abundance: .; CDR3aa: ASSLGQGAYNEQF
j_gene: TRBJ2-1; v_gene: TRBV29-1; abundance: .; CDR3aa: SVEEPRGGYGNEQF
j_gene: TRBJ2-4; v_gene: TRBV28; abundance: .; CDR3aa: ASNGRGKNIQY
j_gene: TRBJ1-2; v_gene: TRBV5-4; abundance: .; CDR3aa: ASSLSSGGSDYGYT
j_gene: TRBJ1-4; v_gene: TRBV5-1; abundance: .; CDR3aa: ASSLLGGGIEKLF
j_gene: TRBJ1-1; v_gene: TRBV7-9; abundance: few; CDR3aa: ASSPQGVWNTEAF
j_gene: TRBJ1-1; v_gene: TRBV6-5; abundance: once; CDR3aa: ASSYSMNTEAF
j_gene: TRBJ2-7; v_gene: TRBV6-5; abundance: .; CDR3aa: ASSYLASRGYEQY
j_gene: TRBJ1-6; v_gene: TRBV3-1/TRBV3-2; abundance: .; CDR3aa: ASSQGPRGNSPLH
j_gene: TRBJ2-4; v_gene: TRBV13; abundance: .; CDR3aa: ASSSRNKGVQY
j_gene: TRBJ1-6; v_gene: TRBV7-2; abundance: .; CDR3aa: ATSEIGGARPH
j_gene: TRBJ2-3; v_gene: TRBV5-4; abundance: .; CDR3aa: ASSGRSSGGADTQY
j_gene: TRBJ2-3; v_gene: TRBV4-1; abundance: .; CDR3aa: ASSPDSSSTDTQY
j_gene: TRBJ2-1; v_gene: TRBV5-1; abundance: .; CDR3aa: ASSLGGPYDNEQF
j_gene: TRBJ1-2; v_gene: TRBV30; abundance: few; CDR3aa: AWRGVGYT
j_gene: TRBJ1-2; v_gene: TRBV6-1; abundance: .; CDR3aa: ASSEGGQGYGYT
j_gene: TRBJ1-5; v_gene: TRBV14; abundance: few; CDR3aa: ASSLGGGQPQH
j_gene: TRBJ2-7; v_gene: TRBV7-8; abundance: .; CDR3aa: ASSLGLAGGFAYEQY
j_gene: TRBJ1-3; v_gene: TRBV2; abundance: few; CDR3aa: ASSGTVGRSSGNTIY
j_gene: TRBJ1-1; v_gene: TRBV5-1; abundance: .; CDR3aa: ASSLDRDYLKRNTEAF
j_gene: TRBJ2-1; v_gene: TRBV4-1; abundance: .; CDR3aa: ASRSPGRGLSSYNEQF
j_gene: TRBJ2-3; v_gene: TRBV27; abundance: .; CDR3aa: ASSFFGTGDTQY
j_gene: TRBJ2-7; v_gene: TRBV3-1/TRBV3-2; abundance: .; CDR3aa: ASSQKYEQY
j_gene: TRBJ2-1; v_gene: TRBV28; abundance: .; CDR3aa: ASSSSPGGREQF
j_gene: TRBJ1-5; v_gene: TRBV10-3; abundance: .; CDR3aa: AISEGPDRGANQPQH
j_gene: TRBJ2-3; v_gene: TRBV28; abundance: .; CDR3aa: ASARGGAGTDTQY
j_gene: TRBJ1-2; v_gene: TRBV5-4; abundance: .; CDR3aa: ASSRDSSRYGYT
j_gene: TRBJ2-3; v_gene: TRBV12-3/TRBV12-4; abundance: .; CDR3aa: ASMFRRTDTQY
j_gene: TRBJ1-4; v_gene: TRBV18; abundance: .; CDR3aa: ASSPIDRSNEKLF
j_gene: TRBJ2-2; v_gene: TRBV6-5; abundance: .; CDR3aa: ASSYGGTTNTGELF
j_gene: TRBJ2-2; v_gene: TRBV2; abundance: .; CDR3aa: ASSGFGGSHGELF
j_gene: TRBJ2-2; v_gene: TRBV27; abundance: once; CDR3aa: PRGRGGGGEGHTGELF
j_gene: TRBJ2-1; v_gene: TRBV3-1/TRBV3-2; abundance: .; CDR3aa: ASSRGGSNEQF
j_gene: TRBJ2-7; v_gene: TRBV30; abundance: .; CDR3aa: AWSAGIYEQY